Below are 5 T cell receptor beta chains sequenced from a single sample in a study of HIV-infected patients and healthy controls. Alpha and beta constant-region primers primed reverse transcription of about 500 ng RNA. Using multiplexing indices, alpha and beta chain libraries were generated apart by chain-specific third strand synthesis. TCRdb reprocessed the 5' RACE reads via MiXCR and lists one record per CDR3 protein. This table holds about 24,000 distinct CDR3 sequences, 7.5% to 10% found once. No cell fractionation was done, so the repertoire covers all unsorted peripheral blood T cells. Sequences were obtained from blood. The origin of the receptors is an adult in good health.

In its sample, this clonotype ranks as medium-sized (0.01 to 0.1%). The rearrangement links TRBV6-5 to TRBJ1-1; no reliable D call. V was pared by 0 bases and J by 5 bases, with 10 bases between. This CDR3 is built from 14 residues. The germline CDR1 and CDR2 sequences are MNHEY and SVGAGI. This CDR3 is CASSYSDIRTEAFF. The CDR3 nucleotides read TGTGCCAGCAGTTACTCAGACATTCGTACTGAAGCTTTCTTT.

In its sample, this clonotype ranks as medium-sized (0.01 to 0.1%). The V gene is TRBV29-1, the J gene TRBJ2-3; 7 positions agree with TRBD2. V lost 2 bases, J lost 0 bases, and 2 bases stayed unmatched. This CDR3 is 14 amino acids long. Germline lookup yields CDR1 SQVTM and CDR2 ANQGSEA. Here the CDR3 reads CSVETSASTDTQYF. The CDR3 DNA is TGCAGCGTTGAAACTAGCGCCAGCACAGATACGCAGTATTTT.

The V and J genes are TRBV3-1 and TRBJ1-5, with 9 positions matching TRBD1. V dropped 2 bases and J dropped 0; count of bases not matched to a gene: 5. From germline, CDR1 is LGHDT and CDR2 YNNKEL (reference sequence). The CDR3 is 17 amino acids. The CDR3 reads CASSQQRTGDSNQPQHF. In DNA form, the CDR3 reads TGTGCCAGCAGCCAACAAAGGACAGGGGATAGCAATCAGCCCCAGCATTTT.

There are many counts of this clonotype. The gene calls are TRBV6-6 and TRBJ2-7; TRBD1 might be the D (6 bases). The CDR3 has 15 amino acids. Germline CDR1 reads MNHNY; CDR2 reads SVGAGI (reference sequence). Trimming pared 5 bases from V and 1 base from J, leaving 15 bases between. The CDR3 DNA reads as TGTGCCAGCAGTAAAACAGGGATGGCATCCTACGAGCAGTACTTC. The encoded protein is CASSKTGMASYEQYF.

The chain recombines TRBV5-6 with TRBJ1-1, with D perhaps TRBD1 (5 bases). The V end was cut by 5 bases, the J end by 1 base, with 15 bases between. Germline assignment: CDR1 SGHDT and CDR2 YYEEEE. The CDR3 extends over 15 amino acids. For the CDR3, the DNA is TGTGCCAGCAGAAATGCCGGGACGGCGAACACTGAAGCTTTCTTT. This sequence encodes CASRNAGTANTEAFF.